The 12 T cell receptor beta chains below were found in one sample sequenced in a study of kidney transplant recipient with SARS-CoV-2 infection. TCRdb passed the reads through MiXCR, listing each CDR3 protein once. The data show some 220,000 distinct CDR3 sequences, around 28% seen once. This specimen consisted of a blood sample, obtained at baseline and on day 111 from a kidney transplant recipient. Receptor source: a male patient in his 30s who had COVID-19 and was a kidney transplant recipient. Some of the T cells may derive from the graft donor.

About this clonotype itself: A much larger clone sits a single nucleotide away, making a read error possible. The chain recombines TRBV20-1 with TRBJ1-1; D call uncertain. The CDR3 is made up of 13 amino acids. V lost 8 bases, J lost 6 bases, and 19 bases lay in between. The V gene's germline CDR1 is DFQATT and CDR2 SNEGSKA (reference sequence). CDR3 DNA sequence: TGCAGTCCAATAAAGGAGTTGGACGCTGAAGCTTTCTTT. It codes for CSPIKELDAEAFF.

This clonotype came up many times. The chain employs TRBV4-1 and TRBJ2-7; 11 positions match TRBD2. The germline V gene has CDR1 MGHRA and CDR2 YSYEKL. The V segment lost 1 base and the J segment 6 bases; nucleotides outside the gene matches: 11. CDR3 length equals 17 residues. The CDR3 coding sequence is TGCGCCAGCAGCCAAGTCGAGCTAGCGGGAGGTCTGGCCGAGCAGTACTTC. Translated: CASSQVELAGGLAEQYF.

This clonotype was detected ten times or more. The chain uses TRBV12-3 or TRBV12-4 and TRBJ1-2, with a weak D call TRBD1 (5 bases). CDR3 length: 16 amino acids. The V end was cut by 5 bases, the J end by 0 bases, with 16 bases between. For the CDR3, the DNA is TGTGCCAGCAGTCCCCACCGACAGAATCCTAACTATGGCTACACCTTC. It codes for CASSPHRQNPNYGYTF.

This clonotype was detected ten times or more. This chain links TRBV21-1 with TRBJ2-3. TRBV21-1 has pseudogene status. CDR3 size: 17 residues. The CDR3 DNA is TGTGCCAGCAGTGATAACGTAGCTACAGTCATGCAAGATACGCAGTATTTT. It translates to CASSDNVATVMQDTQYF.

To note about this clonotype: The CDR3 does not close with the conserved phenylalanine or tryptophan, likely indicating a read error. The limits of the CDR3 on the DNA are not certain, so only TCRdb's listed CDR3 is given. This sequence joins TRBV21-1 and TRBJ1-2. TRBV21-1 is recorded as a pseudogene. The length of the CDR3 is 13 amino acids, counting both ends. The CDR3 spells CASVGQKTCGYTY.

This clonotype was seen ten or more times. The chain recombines TRBV3-1 with TRBJ1-1; TRBD1 agrees at 7 bases. From germline, CDR1 is LGHDT and CDR2 YNNKEL (reference sequence). The CDR3 runs 14 residues. Unmatched junction bases numbered 4, after V lost 1 base and J lost 5 bases. CDR3 bases: TGTGCCAGCAGCCAAGCGGCAGGGGGAACTGAAGCTTTCTTT. It codes for CASSQAAGGTEAFF.

Details on this clonotype: A read error is likely here: a far larger clone is one base away. V and J are TRBV6-1 and TRBJ1-1; D is perhaps TRBD1 (5 bases). The germline V and J ends were trimmed by 10 bases and 4 bases, with 16 bases remaining between them. Germline CDR1 MNHNS, CDR2 SASEGT. This CDR3 has 13 amino acids. This CDR3 is CANSRDRGTEAFF. In DNA, the CDR3 is TGTGCCAACAGCCGGGACCGCGGCACTGAAGCTTTCTTT.

This clonotype was seen repeatedly, ten times or more. The gene calls are TRBV7-8 and TRBJ1-2; D gene uncertain. Per germline, CDR1 SGHVS and CDR2 FQNEAQ. Trimming cost V 3 bases and J 4 bases, with 21 bases left between them. CDR3 length equals 17 residues. CDR3 amino acids: CASSFTLFTRKTYGYTF. The CDR3 nucleotides are TGTGCCAGCAGCTTTACTCTGTTTACCCGAAAGACCTATGGCTACACCTTC.

On this clonotype itself: A read error may be the cause here, since a much bigger clone is one base away. This chain connects TRBV29-1 to TRBJ1-2; D remains ambiguous. The CDR3 sequence is 11 residues long. Per the germline V gene, CDR1 is SQVTM and CDR2 is ANQGSEA. CDR3 in DNA: TGCGGCGCAAGCCCCTTAGGGGGCTACACCTTC. This gives the protein CGASPLGGYTF.

This clonotype appeared a few times. V is TRBV29-1 and J is TRBJ2-5; D is possibly TRBD2 (5 bases). Between the trimmed V and J ends, which lost 4 bases and 5 bases, there was a span of 11 bases. Germline V gene sequence: CDR1 SQVTM, CDR2 ANQGSEA. CDR3 length: 12 amino acids. As DNA, the CDR3 is TGCAGCGTTGTAGGGAGCCGGGAGACCCAGTACTTC. Translated: CSVVGSRETQYF.

Turning to this clonotype: Just one base apart from a much larger clone, this may be a read error. The chain combines TRBV3-1 with TRBJ2-2; TRBD2 might be the D (6 bases). This CDR3 region has 17 residues. Germline values: CDR1 LGHDT, CDR2 YNNKEL (reference sequence). CDR3 sequence: CASSQVRDSLSTEELFF. Written as DNA, the CDR3 is TGTGCCAGCAGCCAAGTCCGGGACTCCCTCTCAACCGAGGAGCTGTTTTTT.

In the case of this clonotype: A read error may explain this, as a much larger clone is one base away. V gene TRBV20-1 combines with J gene TRBJ1-6, with TRBD1 identical over 7 bases. Germline V CDR1 and CDR2: DFQATT, SNEGSKA (reference sequence). The CDR3 extends over 13 amino acids. The ends lost 5 bases at V and 15 bases at J; junction bases unmatched: 13. This CDR3 reads CSAVGDSNTLLHF. CDR3 nucleotides: TGCAGTGCTGTGGGGGACAGTAATACACTCCTCCACTTT.